This TCR beta chain derives from a study of human T cells and chemical hapten exposure. Across the study: From small differences in pooled library volume came most of the variation in per-sample TCR yields.

Germline loops: CDR1 DFQATT, CDR2 SNEGSKA (reference sequence). V was clipped by 3 bases and J by 6 bases; unmatched bases: 7. The CDR3 loop spans 14 amino acids. This clonotype was counted a few times. TCRdb reprocessed the RACE reads via MiXCR and lists one record per CDR3 protein. The sample holds fewer than 350,000 distinct CDR3 sequences, approximately 7.5% seen once. The time point: pre-sensitization, week 0. The sample's treatment: therapeutic diphenylcyclopropenone sensitization with weekly scalp DPC. RNA extraction used unfractionated whole blood as the source of total RNA. The sequencing used whole blood, collected in connection with sensitization to the hapten diphenylcyclopropenone (DPC). The chain couples TRBV20-1 to TRBJ2-5, with 10 bases identical to TRBD2. The receptor's source is a young man with alopecia areata. Some clones in this sample may be carry-over from other donors' samples. CDR3 residues: CSARISGGSKTQYF. In nucleotides, the CDR3 is TGCAGTGCTAGGATTAGCGGGGGGTCGAAGACCCAGTACTTC.